This TCR beta chain emerged from a study of shared T cell receptors in the human thymus. This table comes from immunoSEQ multiplex PCR, and its TCRdb copy is limited to in-frame clones, with some not included. The data hold some 700,000 clones, with approximately 85% observed a single time. This clone appeared once. These records were also assigned to another study, of human thymus T cells. From that report: Corrective heart surgery yielded resections, and these provided the thymus tissue.

The TCR originated in a girl in the first two years of life with a congenital heart defect. The sequenced sample consisted of thymocytes.

CDR3 region: CASSCSYPDIRGYTF. DNA for the CDR3: TGCGCCAGCAGCTGCAGTTACCCAGACATCCGTGGCTACACCTTC. The chain is built from TRBV5-1 and TRBJ1-2, with D unresolved. The CDR3 runs 15 residues. The ends were cut back, 3 bases at V and 7 bases at J, with 19 bases in the middle. Germline V gene sequence: CDR1 SGHRS, CDR2 YFSETQ.